The next 5 T cell receptor beta chains were all read from a single sample in a study of patients and donors after allogeneic stem cell transplantation. In TCRdb, the RT-PCR reads were re-called with MiXCR into one record per CDR3 protein. The table has 200,000 to 250,000 distinct CDR3 sequences, around an eighth seen once. Sequenced sample: blood, either unsorted or a sorted T cell fraction (not recorded which). These receptors all stem from a human donor who was either an allogeneic HSCT recipient or a stem cell or donor lymphocyte infusion donor (not recorded which). It is not recorded whose cells these are; they may come from a transplant donor.

Note on this clonotype: This may stem from a read error, because a much larger clone lies one nucleotide away. The J gene is TRBJ2-7, the V gene TRBV4-1, with 10 bases aligning to TRBD2. The CDR3 consists of 15 residues. CDR1 and CDR2 (germline): MGHRA, YSYEKL. The CDR3 sequence: CTSSQALLAGTEQYF. The CDR3 region has the DNA TGCACCAGCAGCCAAGCGTTACTAGCGGGGACCGAGCAGTACTTC.

This clonotype was found a few times. This rearrangement joins TRBV20-1 to TRBJ2-1; D might be TRBD2 (6 bases). V was pared by 6 bases and J by 5 bases, with 20 bases between. Germline CDR1 DFQATT, CDR2 SNEGSKA (reference sequence). CDR3 length: 15 residues. For the CDR3, the DNA is TGCAGTGCGATACCCGGGGGTAGCGTAGACAATGAGCAGTTCTTC. Translated: CSAIPGGSVDNEQFF.

The table lists this clonotype with many counts. The chain joins TRBV20-1 to TRBJ2-4; TRBD2 aligns across 10 bases. Unmatched junction bases numbered 8, after V lost 0 bases and J lost 0 bases. CDR1 DFQATT and CDR2 SNEGSKA come from the germline V gene (reference sequence). This CDR3 has 18 amino acids. CDR3 amino acids: CSAREGLAGELAKNIQYF. The CDR3 DNA is TGCAGTGCTAGAGAGGGGCTAGCGGGGGAACTAGCCAAAAACATTCAGTACTTC.

This clonotype was seen only a few times. The CDR3 loop is CSARSPGGRETQYF. In nucleotides, the CDR3 is TGCAGTGCCCGCTCCCCGGGGGGCCGGGAGACCCAGTACTTC. This chain links TRBV20-1 with TRBJ2-5, with a weak D call TRBD2 (7 bases). Germline V CDR1 and CDR2: DFQATT, SNEGSKA (reference sequence). The CDR3 is 14 amino acids. With 6 bases removed from V and 5 bases from J, the gap between germline ends came to 19 bases.

V is TRBV7-6 and J is TRBJ2-5; the match to TRBD1 covers 12 bases. The CDR3 loop spans 13 amino acids. The germline CDR1 and CDR2 sequences are SGHVS and FNYEAQ. The V segment lost 5 bases and the J segment 10 bases; nucleotides outside the gene matches: 5. The CDR3 protein is CASSEGQGAFQYF. The CDR3 DNA reads as TGTGCCAGCAGCGAGGGACAGGGGGCGTTCCAGTACTTC.